Shown below are 28 T cell receptor beta chains from a single sample sequenced in a study of OX40 agonist ivuxolimab in advanced cancers. This table comes from immunoSEQ multiplex PCR, and its TCRdb copy is limited to in-frame clones, with some not included. The table has over 100,000 clones, 75% to 90% seen once. Sequencing was performed on CD4+ or CD8+ T cells sorted from blood, taken in a trial of the OX40 agonist ivuxolimab. The receptors were gathered from an adult with an advanced solid tumor such as melanoma, head and neck, liver or kidney cancer.

The rearrangement joins TRBV29-1 to TRBJ2-1; TRBD2 aligns across 9 bases. Germline trimming cut 7 bases from V and 6 bases from J; bases unmatched to any gene: 7. Germline V gives CDR1 SQVTM, CDR2 ANQGSEA. CDR3 length: 13 residues. The CDR3 nucleotides read TGCAGCGCGCCTAGCGGGGACTTCAATGAGCAGTTCTTC. This sequence encodes CSAPSGDFNEQFF.

This clone has just one count. This chain connects TRBV9 to TRBJ1-1; D not certain. Germline loops: CDR1 SGDLS, CDR2 YYNGEE. Trimming removed 6 bases at V and 4 bases at J, with 10 bases between. This CDR3 is built from 12 residues. CDR3 residues: CASKGGGTEAFF. CDR3 sequence (DNA): TGTGCCAGCAAGGGTGGCGGCACTGAAGCTTTCTTT. Looking up the rest from reference TRBV9 and TRBJ1-1 gives the full variable domain: DSGVTQTPKHLITATGQRVTLRCSPRSGDLSVYWYQQSLDQGLQFLIQYYNGEERAKGNILERFSAQQFPDLHSELNLSSLELGDSALYFCASKGGGTEAFFGQGTRLTVV.

The V and J genes are TRBV21-1 and TRBJ2-4; the table's D call of TRBD1 was not tested on the DNA. TRBV21-1 is a known pseudogene. This CDR3 spans 14 amino acids. The CDR3 bases are TGTGCCAGCAGCAAATACCAGGCCAAAAACATTCAGTACTTC. Protein sequence: CASSKYQAKNIQYF.

V gene TRBV6-1 combines with J gene TRBJ1-5; 7 bases line up with TRBD1. The V gene's germline CDR1 is MNHNS and CDR2 SASEGT. The J segment lost 7 bases and the V segment lost 4 bases, leaving 7 bases of the junction unmatched. The CDR3 is 14 residues long. The CDR3 spells CASSGQGFGQPQHF. CDR3 bases: TGTGCCAGCAGTGGACAGGGTTTCGGCCAGCCCCAGCATTTT.

The rearrangement uses TRBV6-5 and TRBJ2-7, with 8 bases identical to TRBD2. The CDR3 is 13 residues long. With V trimmed by 5 bases and J by 5 bases, 5 bases remained unmatched. CDR1 MNHEY and CDR2 SVGAGI come from the germline V gene. The CDR3 nucleotides read TGTGCCAGCAGTCGACCGGGGGGGAACGAGCAGTACTTC. Translated, it gives CASSRPGGNEQYF.

The chain combines TRBV7-9 with TRBJ1-6, with D perhaps matching TRBD1 (5 bases). Germline assignment: CDR1 SEHNR and CDR2 FQNEAQ (reference sequence). CDR3 length: 14 amino acids. V lost 1 base and J 7 bases, leaving 8 bases between the germline ends. CDR3 sequence reads: CASSLEGRNSPLHF. Here the CDR3 DNA reads TGTGCCAGCAGCTTAGAGGGGCGAAATTCACCCCTCCACTTT.

The chain has TRBV11-2 and TRBJ1-4; D unclear. V lost 0 bases to trimming and J lost 4 bases, with 12 bases between them. The germline V gene encodes CDR1 SGHAT and CDR2 FQNNGV. The CDR3 has 16 amino acids. For the CDR3, the DNA is TGTGCCAGCAGCTTAGATCAAGCAGCTAATAATGAAAAACTGTTTTTT. It translates to CASSLDQAANNEKLFF. Full variable domain (remainder filled in from reference TRBV11-2 and TRBJ1-4): EAGVAQSPRYKIIEKRQSVAFWCNPISGHATLYWYQQILGQGPKLLIQFQNNGVVDDSQLPKDRFSAERLKGVDSTLKIQPAKLEDSAVYLCASSLDQAANNEKLFFGSGTQLSVL.

The CDR3 reads CASMGRGQPSYGYTF. The DNA for the CDR3 is TGTGCCAGCATGGGGAGAGGACAACCTTCGTATGGCTACACCTTC. This chain uses TRBV2 with TRBJ1-2; TRBD1 is a possible D gene (5 bases). This CDR3 contains 15 residues. Looked up from germline, CDR1 is SNHLY and CDR2 is FYNNEI. V lost 7 bases to trimming and J lost 5 bases, with 20 bases between them.

V and J are TRBV5-1 and TRBJ1-2; D unresolved. The CDR3 consists of 15 residues. V lost 0 bases and J 8 bases, leaving 17 bases between the germline ends. Germline assignment: CDR1 SGHRS and CDR2 YFSETQ. CDR3 loop: CASSLAAGLGSGYTF. DNA of the CDR3: TGCGCCAGCAGCTTGGCGGCGGGGTTAGGGAGCGGCTACACCTTC.

This rearrangement joins TRBV2 to TRBJ2-1; unclear D gene. Germline V gene lookup returns CDR1 SNHLY and CDR2 FYNNEI. The CDR3 length is 14 residues. V was shortened by 5 bases and J by 1 base, with 9 bases between the two germline ends. DNA for the CDR3: TGTGCCAGCAGTAAGATGGTTTCCTACAATGAGCAGTTCTTC. Its protein product is CASSKMVSYNEQFF.

The chain joins TRBV6-6 to TRBJ2-1; the D gene could be TRBD1 or TRBD2 (6 bases each). This CDR3 comprises 14 residues. V shed 0 bases and J shed 8 bases, with 11 bases lying between them. Germline V gene data show CDR1 as MNHNY and CDR2 as SVGAGI (reference sequence). DNA for the CDR3: TGTGCCAGCAGTTACTCCAGGGGACTCGATGAGCAGTTCTTC. Residues: CASSYSRGLDEQFF.

The rearrangement joins TRBV7-6 to TRBJ2-5; 7 bases align to TRBD1. This CDR3 spans 14 amino acids. Germline V gene lookup returns CDR1 SGHVS and CDR2 FNYEAQ. The junction had 8 bases not matched to a gene; V was cut back by 5 bases and J by 5 bases. CDR3 sequence: CASSRPGGLETQYF. The CDR3 DNA is TGTGCCAGCAGCCGTCCAGGGGGTCTGGAGACCCAGTACTTC.

The chain employs TRBV6-1 and TRBJ1-2; a possible D gene is TRBD1 (6 bases). Germline lookup yields CDR1 MNHNS and CDR2 SASEGT. This CDR3 contains 14 residues. V lost 8 bases, J lost 3 bases, and 16 bases lay in between. CDR3 residues: CASALPAGDYGYTF. For the CDR3, the DNA is TGTGCCAGCGCTCTCCCCGCAGGGGACTATGGCTACACCTTC.

This clone was seen just once. The chain recombines TRBV5-1 with TRBJ2-3; a weak D match, TRBD2 (5 bases). V gave up 3 bases and J gave up 2 bases, with 13 bases separating them. This CDR3 is 15 amino acids long. Germline CDR1 reads SGHRS; CDR2 reads YFSETQ. Written as DNA, the CDR3 is TGCGCCAGCAGCTACACGAGGGCCACCACAGATACGCAGTATTTT. Its translation is CASSYTRATTDTQYF.

The chain is built from TRBV7-9 and TRBJ1-2; D call uncertain. V was trimmed by 4 bases and J by 3 bases, leaving 18 bases between them. The CDR3 is 16 amino acids. CDR1 is SEHNR and CDR2 is FQNEAQ in the germline V gene (reference sequence). CDR3 DNA sequence: TGTGCCAGCAGCTCCTATCCCTTGAAGGGTCACTATGGCTACACCTTC. Its protein product is CASSSYPLKGHYGYTF.

The V and J genes are TRBV28 and TRBJ1-5; D may correspond to TRBD1 or TRBD2 (5 bases each). Judging by the DNA end, TRBJ2-3 fits better; the J call may be wrong. This CDR3 has 14 amino acids. Germline V gene sequence: CDR1 MDHEN, CDR2 SYDVKM. CDR3 nucleotides: TGTGCCAGCAGTCTAACCCAGGGACGGCAGCCCCAGTATTTT. Its protein is CASSLTQGRQPQYF.

The chain employs TRBV30 and TRBJ1-2, with D possibly TRBD1 on 5 matching bases. Germline V CDR1 and CDR2: GTSNPN, SVGIG (reference sequence). Trimming pared 2 bases from V and 4 bases from J, leaving 11 bases between. The CDR3 length is 13 residues. This CDR3 is CAWSRDGTYGYTF. CDR3 DNA: TGTGCCTGGAGTCGGGACGGCACCTATGGCTACACCTTC.

The rearrangement links TRBV6-5 to TRBJ1-1; possible D gene TRBD1, 6 bases. This CDR3 has 14 amino acids. V shed 6 bases and J shed 2 bases, with 13 bases lying between them. Germline V gene lookup returns CDR1 MNHEY and CDR2 SVGAGI. CDR3 amino acids: CASREQGFNTEAFF. CDR3 DNA sequence: TGTGCCAGCAGGGAACAGGGCTTTAACACTGAAGCTTTCTTT.

The chain has TRBV28 and TRBJ1-4; D is ambiguous. The V and J ends lost 7 bases and 5 bases respectively, with 8 bases between them. This CDR3 has 12 amino acids. In germline, CDR1 is MDHEN, CDR2 SYDVKM. In DNA, the CDR3 is TGTGCCAGCACCGGATCGAATGAAAAACTGTTTTTT. It specifies CASTGSNEKLFF. Drawing the rest from reference TRBV28 and TRBJ1-4, the complete variable domain is DVKVTQSSRYLVKRTGEKVFLECVQDMDHENMFWYRQDPGLGLRLIYFSYDVKMKEKGDIPEGYSVSREKKERFSLILESASTNQTSMYLCASTGSNEKLFFGSGTQLSVL.

This clone appeared a single time. This chain links TRBV28 with TRBJ1-2; the D is unclear. CDR1 MDHEN and CDR2 SYDVKM come from the germline V gene. V was pared by 10 bases and J by 4 bases, with 16 bases between. The CDR3 is made up of 13 amino acids. CDR3 residues: CATQVGILYGYTF. Here the CDR3 DNA reads TGTGCCACACAAGTGGGGATCCTCTATGGCTACACCTTC.

Here the CDR3 reads CASSYSASGNTIYF. The CDR3 DNA sequence: TGTGCCAGCAGTTACTCAGCCTCTGGAAACACCATATATTTT. This chain uses TRBV6-6 with TRBJ1-3; no definite D call. CDR1 is MNHNY, CDR2 SVGAGI, per germline (reference sequence). V was cut by 0 bases and J by 0 bases, with 3 bases left in between. The CDR3 length is 14 residues.

V is TRBV11-2 and J is TRBJ1-1; 9 bases are a match to TRBD1. Germline-derived CDR1 and CDR2 are SGHAT and FQNNGV. The V segment lost 4 bases and the J segment 5 bases; nucleotides outside the gene matches: 5. This CDR3 has 14 amino acids. As DNA, the CDR3 is TGTGCCAGCAGCTCGACGACAGGGGGAACTGAAGCTTTCTTT. It translates to CASSSTTGGTEAFF.

The CDR3, as DNA: TGTGCCAGCAGCTTAGATCTAGCGGGAGGCGAGCAGTACTTC. This encodes CASSLDLAGGEQYF. The chain combines TRBV11-2 with TRBJ2-7, with 11 bases lining up with TRBD2. The CDR3 spans 14 residues. With V trimmed by 0 bases and J by 6 bases, 1 base remained unmatched. Germline V gives CDR1 SGHAT, CDR2 FQNNGV.

The chain uses TRBV28 and TRBJ2-2, with D maybe TRBD2 (6 bases). V lost 10 bases, J lost 4 bases, and 16 bases lay in between. The CDR3 spans 14 residues. Germline-derived CDR1 and CDR2 are MDHEN and SYDVKM. CDR3 sequence: CATQSAGPTGELFF. In nucleotides, the CDR3 is TGTGCCACCCAGTCGGCGGGACCCACCGGGGAGCTGTTTTTT.

J is TRBJ1-2 and V is TRBV10-2; D remains ambiguous. This CDR3 contains 15 residues. V lost 6 bases and J 1 base, leaving 15 bases between the germline ends. The germline CDR1 and CDR2 sequences are WSHSY and SAAADI. CDR3 nucleotide sequence: TGCGCCAGCAGAACCGACGGAAGTCTTAACTATGGCTACACCTTC. Encoded protein: CASRTDGSLNYGYTF.

The chain carries TRBV28 and TRBJ2-7; 7 bases are shared with TRBD1. The CDR3 runs to 13 residues. Germline loops: CDR1 MDHEN, CDR2 SYDVKM. After removal of 6 bases from V and 4 bases from J, the junction contained 6 bases not matched to a gene. The DNA of the CDR3 is TGTGCCAGCAGAGGACAGGTGAGGTACGAGCAGTACTTC. It specifies CASRGQVRYEQYF.

The rearrangement uses TRBV5-5 and TRBJ1-4; D is ambiguous. V was pared by 1 base and J by 0 bases, with 7 bases between. The germline V gene has CDR1 SGHKS and CDR2 YYEKEE (reference sequence). The CDR3 covers 15 residues. The CDR3 sequence is CASSLQTATNEKLFF. CDR3 DNA: TGTGCCAGCAGCTTGCAGACGGCAACTAATGAAAAACTGTTTTTT.

The rearrangement links TRBV9 to TRBJ2-3; 8 nucleotides line up with TRBD2. Germline V gives CDR1 SGDLS, CDR2 YYNGEE. With 0 bases clipped from V and 5 bases from J, the junction kept 8 bases outside the gene matches. The CDR3 has 16 amino acids. CDR3 sequence (DNA): TGTGCCAGCAGCGTAGCTCCCAGCGGGGGTGGAGATACGCAGTATTTT. This translates into CASSVAPSGGGDTQYF.